Listed below are T cell receptor beta chains from one sample, sequenced in a study of T cell responses to AZD1222 COVID-19 vaccine. Sequencing used immunoSEQ multiplex PCR; TCRdb keeps in-frame clones, though not all of them. The repertoire holds under 140,000 clones, with 80% to 95% as singletons. Sequencing used peripheral blood, obtained 28 days after the second AZD1222 dose. These receptors all come from an adult who received the AZD1222 COVID-19 vaccine. Both conserved end residues are part of each CDR3. A D gene is named only where the DNA matches it firmly. Size tells how often a clone was seen (once, few, many) or the class of an expanded clone, and some rows leave it out.

cdr3_length: 14; clone_size: .; d_call: .; j_call: TRBJ1-5; v_call: TRBV6-2/TRBV6-3; cdr3_aa: CASSYWAGNQPQHF; cdr3_nt: TGTGCCAGCAGTTATTGGGCAGGGAATCAGCCCCAGCATTTT
cdr3_length: 16; clone_size: .; d_call: TRBD2; j_call: TRBJ2-1; v_call: TRBV7-2; cdr3_aa: CASSLDSSGGYNEQFF; cdr3_nt: TGTGCCAGCAGCTTAGATTCTAGCGGAGGTTACAATGAGCAGTTCTTC
cdr3_length: 14; clone_size: .; d_call: .; j_call: TRBJ1-2; v_call: TRBV18; cdr3_aa: CASSPQPTNYGYTF; cdr3_nt: TGTGCCAGCTCACCACAGCCAACTAACTATGGCTACACCTTC
cdr3_length: 14; clone_size: .; d_call: .; j_call: TRBJ1-1; v_call: TRBV6-5; cdr3_aa: CASTRPGQLSEAFF; cdr3_nt: TGTGCCAGCACCCGGCCGGGACAACTGTCTGAAGCTTTCTTT
cdr3_length: 14; clone_size: .; d_call: .; j_call: TRBJ1-3; v_call: TRBV7-2; cdr3_aa: CASSSSRQPNTIYF; cdr3_nt: TGTGCCAGCAGCTCCAGCCGGCAGCCAAACACCATATATTTT
cdr3_length: 15; clone_size: .; d_call: .; j_call: TRBJ2-1; v_call: TRBV7-3; cdr3_aa: CASSFSGSSYNEQFF; cdr3_nt: TGTGCCAGCAGCTTCAGTGGGAGCTCCTACAATGAGCAGTTCTTC
cdr3_length: 12; clone_size: .; d_call: .; j_call: TRBJ2-7; v_call: TRBV3-1/TRBV3-2; cdr3_aa: CASSRMTYEQYF; cdr3_nt: TGTGCCAGCAGCCGCATGACCTACGAGCAGTACTTC
cdr3_length: 15; clone_size: once; d_call: TRBD1; j_call: TRBJ1-1; v_call: TRBV27; cdr3_aa: CASSPAGGANTEAFF; cdr3_nt: TGTGCCAGCAGTCCGGCAGGGGGTGCAAACACTGAAGCTTTCTTT
cdr3_length: 14; clone_size: .; d_call: .; j_call: TRBJ1-5; v_call: TRBV5-6; cdr3_aa: CASSFTATPQPQHF; cdr3_nt: TGTGCCAGCAGCTTTACTGCCACACCTCAGCCCCAGCATTTT
cdr3_length: 14; clone_size: .; d_call: TRBD1; j_call: TRBJ1-1; v_call: TRBV7-2; cdr3_aa: CASSEGQSNTEAFF; cdr3_nt: TGTGCCAGCAGCGAGGGACAGTCGAACACTGAAGCTTTCTTT
cdr3_length: 16; clone_size: once; d_call: .; j_call: TRBJ2-5; v_call: TRBV6-5; cdr3_aa: CASSYSPGVGLETQYF; cdr3_nt: TGTGCCAGCAGTTACTCCCCCGGGGTGGGTTTAGAGACCCAGTACTTC
cdr3_length: 14; clone_size: .; d_call: TRBD1; j_call: TRBJ1-2; v_call: TRBV7-2; cdr3_aa: CASSADHRGYGYTF; cdr3_nt: TGTGCCAGCAGCGCGGATCACAGGGGGTATGGCTACACCTTC
cdr3_length: 13; clone_size: .; d_call: .; j_call: TRBJ1-2; v_call: TRBV9; cdr3_aa: CASSVDSNYGYTF; cdr3_nt: TGTGCCAGCAGCGTAGACAGTAACTATGGCTACACCTTC
cdr3_length: 14; clone_size: .; d_call: .; j_call: TRBJ2-7; v_call: TRBV13; cdr3_aa: CASSLPGAGYEQYF; cdr3_nt: TGTGCCAGCAGCTTACCGGGGGCTGGGTACGAGCAGTACTTC
cdr3_length: 13; clone_size: .; d_call: .; j_call: TRBJ1-2; v_call: TRBV12-3/TRBV12-4; cdr3_aa: CASTPDWNYGYTF; cdr3_nt: TGTGCCAGCACGCCTGATTGGAACTATGGCTACACCTTC
cdr3_length: 16; clone_size: .; d_call: TRBD1; j_call: TRBJ1-3; v_call: TRBV7-2; cdr3_aa: CASSFQGGSGGDTIYF; cdr3_nt: TGTGCCAGCAGCTTCCAGGGGGGATCTGGGGGAGACACCATATATTTT
cdr3_length: 15; clone_size: .; d_call: TRBD2; j_call: TRBJ2-2; v_call: TRBV7-3; cdr3_aa: CASSPGLALTGELFF; cdr3_nt: TGTGCCAGCAGCCCGGGACTAGCCCTAACCGGGGAGCTGTTTTTT
cdr3_length: 15; clone_size: .; d_call: .; j_call: TRBJ2-3; v_call: TRBV6-1; cdr3_aa: CASSDRGLEADTQYF; cdr3_nt: TGTGCCAGCAGTGACAGGGGCCTAGAGGCAGATACGCAGTATTTT
cdr3_length: 13; clone_size: .; d_call: TRBD1; j_call: TRBJ1-2; v_call: TRBV4-2; cdr3_aa: CASSQGQGYGYTF; cdr3_nt: TGTGCCAGCAGCCAAGGACAGGGGTACGGCTACACCTTC
cdr3_length: 15; clone_size: .; d_call: .; j_call: TRBJ2-1; v_call: TRBV7-9; cdr3_aa: CASSPRGLGYNEQFF; cdr3_nt: TGTGCCAGCAGCCCCCGGGGGCTCGGTTACAATGAGCAGTTCTTC
cdr3_length: 13; clone_size: .; d_call: .; j_call: TRBJ1-2; v_call: TRBV18; cdr3_aa: CASSPRGPDGYTF; cdr3_nt: TGTGCCAGCTCACCACGGGGGCCGGATGGCTACACCTTC
cdr3_length: 14; clone_size: .; d_call: .; j_call: TRBJ2-2; v_call: TRBV7-2; cdr3_aa: CASSFADYTGELFF; cdr3_nt: TGTGCCAGCAGCTTCGCTGATTACACCGGGGAGCTGTTTTTT
cdr3_length: 14; clone_size: .; d_call: .; j_call: TRBJ1-5; v_call: TRBV6-5; cdr3_aa: CASTTRVNNQPQHF; cdr3_nt: TGTGCCAGCACCACGCGGGTGAACAATCAGCCCCAGCATTTT
cdr3_length: 13; clone_size: .; d_call: .; j_call: TRBJ2-7; v_call: TRBV7-2; cdr3_aa: CASSLNPGEGQYF; cdr3_nt: TGTGCCAGCAGCTTAAATCCAGGGGAGGGACAGTACTTC
cdr3_length: 16; clone_size: .; d_call: .; j_call: TRBJ2-5; v_call: TRBV5-1; cdr3_aa: CASSGGSRGGQETQYF; cdr3_nt: TGCGCCAGCAGCGGGGGTTCCAGGGGAGGTCAAGAGACCCAGTACTTC
cdr3_length: 12; clone_size: .; d_call: .; j_call: TRBJ2-3; v_call: TRBV7-2; cdr3_aa: CASSFSVDTQYF; cdr3_nt: TGTGCCAGCAGCTTCTCGGTAGATACGCAGTATTTT
cdr3_length: 17; clone_size: .; d_call: .; j_call: TRBJ1-5; v_call: TRBV19; cdr3_aa: CASTHGGGRQRRQPQHF; cdr3_nt: TGTGCCAGTACCCATGGGGGGGGAAGGCAACGAAGGCAGCCCCAGCATTTT
cdr3_length: 16; clone_size: .; d_call: .; j_call: TRBJ1-2; v_call: TRBV6-6; cdr3_aa: CASSYGEGGKDYGYTF; cdr3_nt: TGTGCCAGCAGCTACGGGGAGGGTGGGAAGGACTATGGCTACACCTTC
cdr3_length: 12; clone_size: .; d_call: .; j_call: TRBJ1-2; v_call: TRBV6-2/TRBV6-3; cdr3_aa: CASSYFWDGYTF; cdr3_nt: TGTGCCAGCAGTTATTTCTGGGATGGCTACACCTTC
cdr3_length: 14; clone_size: .; d_call: .; j_call: TRBJ1-2; v_call: TRBV6-6; cdr3_aa: CASSGFGDGWGYTF; cdr3_nt: TGTGCCAGCAGCGGATTTGGGGACGGTTGGGGCTACACCTTC
cdr3_length: 12; clone_size: .; d_call: .; j_call: TRBJ2-3; v_call: TRBV25-1; cdr3_aa: CASSADRDTQYF; cdr3_nt: TGTGCCAGCAGTGCCGATAGAGATACGCAGTATTTT
cdr3_length: 14; clone_size: .; d_call: .; j_call: TRBJ1-1; v_call: TRBV3-1/TRBV3-2; cdr3_aa: CASSQKIRVTEAFF; cdr3_nt: TGTGCCAGCAGCCAAAAGATCCGGGTCACTGAAGCTTTCTTT
cdr3_length: 16; clone_size: .; d_call: .; j_call: TRBJ2-1; v_call: TRBV4-2; cdr3_aa: CASSRPGTGPYNEQFF; cdr3_nt: TGTGCCAGCAGCCGCCCCGGGACGGGGCCCTACAATGAGCAGTTCTTC
cdr3_length: 17; clone_size: few; d_call: TRBD2; j_call: TRBJ2-1; v_call: TRBV4-2; cdr3_aa: CASSQNGIAGSYNEQFF; cdr3_nt: TGTGCCAGCAGCCAAAACGGAATAGCGGGCTCCTACAATGAGCAGTTCTTC
cdr3_length: 15; clone_size: .; d_call: TRBD1; j_call: TRBJ2-3; v_call: TRBV6-5; cdr3_aa: CASNPDRDLTDTQYF; cdr3_nt: TGTGCCAGTAACCCGGACAGGGACCTCACAGATACGCAGTATTTT
cdr3_length: 14; clone_size: .; d_call: .; j_call: TRBJ2-3; v_call: TRBV5-1; cdr3_aa: CASSLGQYTDTQYF; cdr3_nt: TGCGCCAGCAGCTTGGGGCAGTACACAGATACGCAGTATTTT
cdr3_length: 15; clone_size: .; d_call: .; j_call: TRBJ1-6; v_call: TRBV28; cdr3_aa: CASRPGPLNNSPLHF; cdr3_nt: TGTGCCAGCAGACCGGGACCACTTAATAATTCACCCCTCCACTTT
cdr3_length: 16; clone_size: few; d_call: .; j_call: TRBJ1-6; v_call: TRBV5-1; cdr3_aa: CASSPRPPPDNSPLHF; cdr3_nt: TGCGCCAGCAGCCCCCGCCCTCCACCTGATAATTCACCCCTCCACTTT
cdr3_length: 16; clone_size: .; d_call: .; j_call: TRBJ1-1; v_call: TRBV18; cdr3_aa: CASSPPLSGVNTEAFF; cdr3_nt: TGTGCCAGCTCACCGCCGCTGTCGGGAGTGAACACTGAAGCTTTCTTT
cdr3_length: 13; clone_size: .; d_call: .; j_call: TRBJ2-3; v_call: TRBV4-3; cdr3_aa: CASSQEAADTQYF; cdr3_nt: TGCGCCAGCAGCCAAGAGGCGGCAGATACGCAGTATTTT
cdr3_length: 14; clone_size: .; d_call: TRBD1; j_call: TRBJ1-1; v_call: TRBV6-5; cdr3_aa: CASSSTGGRTEAFF; cdr3_nt: TGTGCCAGCAGTTCAACAGGGGGCCGAACTGAAGCTTTCTTT
cdr3_length: 16; clone_size: .; d_call: TRBD1; j_call: TRBJ1-2; v_call: TRBV6-1; cdr3_aa: CASSEELAGGNYGYTF; cdr3_nt: TGTGCCAGCAGTGAAGAGCTGGCAGGGGGTAACTATGGCTACACCTTC
cdr3_length: 16; clone_size: .; d_call: .; j_call: TRBJ1-6; v_call: TRBV5-1; cdr3_aa: CASSLDPGTQNSPLHF; cdr3_nt: TGCGCCAGCAGCTTGGACCCCGGGACACAGAATTCACCCCTCCACTTT
cdr3_length: 14; clone_size: .; d_call: .; j_call: TRBJ2-7; v_call: TRBV2; cdr3_aa: CASSAIRGTSEQYF; cdr3_nt: TGTGCCAGCAGTGCCATCAGGGGTACATCCGAGCAGTACTTC
cdr3_length: 14; clone_size: .; d_call: TRBD2; j_call: TRBJ2-1; v_call: TRBV5-5; cdr3_aa: CASSVRDYHNEQFF; cdr3_nt: TGTGCCAGCAGCGTGCGGGACTACCACAATGAGCAGTTCTTC
cdr3_length: 15; clone_size: once; d_call: TRBD1; j_call: TRBJ2-1; v_call: TRBV7-9; cdr3_aa: CASSTGDRGNNEQFF; cdr3_nt: TGTGCCAGCAGCACGGGGGACAGGGGAAACAATGAGCAGTTCTTC
cdr3_length: 13; clone_size: .; d_call: .; j_call: TRBJ1-1; v_call: TRBV19; cdr3_aa: CASTLWANTEAFF; cdr3_nt: TGTGCCAGTACCTTATGGGCAAACACTGAAGCTTTCTTT
cdr3_length: 14; clone_size: .; d_call: TRBD1; j_call: TRBJ2-1; v_call: TRBV6-4; cdr3_aa: CASSEGTANNEQFF; cdr3_nt: TGTGCCAGCAGTGAGGGGACAGCAAACAATGAGCAGTTCTTC
cdr3_length: 13; clone_size: .; d_call: .; j_call: TRBJ2-7; v_call: TRBV10-3; cdr3_aa: CAISESRGYEQYF; cdr3_nt: TGTGCCATCAGTGAGTCGAGGGGCTACGAGCAGTACTTC